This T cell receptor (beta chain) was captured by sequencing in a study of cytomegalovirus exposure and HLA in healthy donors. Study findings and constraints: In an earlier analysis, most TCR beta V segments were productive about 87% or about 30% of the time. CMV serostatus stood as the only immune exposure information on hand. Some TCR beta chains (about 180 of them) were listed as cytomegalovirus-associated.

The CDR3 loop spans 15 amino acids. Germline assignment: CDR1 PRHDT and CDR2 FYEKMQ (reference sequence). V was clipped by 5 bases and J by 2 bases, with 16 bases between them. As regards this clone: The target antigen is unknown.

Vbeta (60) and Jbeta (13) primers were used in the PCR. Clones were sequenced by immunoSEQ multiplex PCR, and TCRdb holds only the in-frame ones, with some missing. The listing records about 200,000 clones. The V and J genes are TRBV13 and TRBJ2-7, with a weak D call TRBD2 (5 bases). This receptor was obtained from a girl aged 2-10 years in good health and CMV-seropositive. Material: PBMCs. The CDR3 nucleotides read TGTGCCAGCAGCCTCCGGGAAGGGATAACCTACGAGCAGTACTTC. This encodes CASSLREGITYEQYF.